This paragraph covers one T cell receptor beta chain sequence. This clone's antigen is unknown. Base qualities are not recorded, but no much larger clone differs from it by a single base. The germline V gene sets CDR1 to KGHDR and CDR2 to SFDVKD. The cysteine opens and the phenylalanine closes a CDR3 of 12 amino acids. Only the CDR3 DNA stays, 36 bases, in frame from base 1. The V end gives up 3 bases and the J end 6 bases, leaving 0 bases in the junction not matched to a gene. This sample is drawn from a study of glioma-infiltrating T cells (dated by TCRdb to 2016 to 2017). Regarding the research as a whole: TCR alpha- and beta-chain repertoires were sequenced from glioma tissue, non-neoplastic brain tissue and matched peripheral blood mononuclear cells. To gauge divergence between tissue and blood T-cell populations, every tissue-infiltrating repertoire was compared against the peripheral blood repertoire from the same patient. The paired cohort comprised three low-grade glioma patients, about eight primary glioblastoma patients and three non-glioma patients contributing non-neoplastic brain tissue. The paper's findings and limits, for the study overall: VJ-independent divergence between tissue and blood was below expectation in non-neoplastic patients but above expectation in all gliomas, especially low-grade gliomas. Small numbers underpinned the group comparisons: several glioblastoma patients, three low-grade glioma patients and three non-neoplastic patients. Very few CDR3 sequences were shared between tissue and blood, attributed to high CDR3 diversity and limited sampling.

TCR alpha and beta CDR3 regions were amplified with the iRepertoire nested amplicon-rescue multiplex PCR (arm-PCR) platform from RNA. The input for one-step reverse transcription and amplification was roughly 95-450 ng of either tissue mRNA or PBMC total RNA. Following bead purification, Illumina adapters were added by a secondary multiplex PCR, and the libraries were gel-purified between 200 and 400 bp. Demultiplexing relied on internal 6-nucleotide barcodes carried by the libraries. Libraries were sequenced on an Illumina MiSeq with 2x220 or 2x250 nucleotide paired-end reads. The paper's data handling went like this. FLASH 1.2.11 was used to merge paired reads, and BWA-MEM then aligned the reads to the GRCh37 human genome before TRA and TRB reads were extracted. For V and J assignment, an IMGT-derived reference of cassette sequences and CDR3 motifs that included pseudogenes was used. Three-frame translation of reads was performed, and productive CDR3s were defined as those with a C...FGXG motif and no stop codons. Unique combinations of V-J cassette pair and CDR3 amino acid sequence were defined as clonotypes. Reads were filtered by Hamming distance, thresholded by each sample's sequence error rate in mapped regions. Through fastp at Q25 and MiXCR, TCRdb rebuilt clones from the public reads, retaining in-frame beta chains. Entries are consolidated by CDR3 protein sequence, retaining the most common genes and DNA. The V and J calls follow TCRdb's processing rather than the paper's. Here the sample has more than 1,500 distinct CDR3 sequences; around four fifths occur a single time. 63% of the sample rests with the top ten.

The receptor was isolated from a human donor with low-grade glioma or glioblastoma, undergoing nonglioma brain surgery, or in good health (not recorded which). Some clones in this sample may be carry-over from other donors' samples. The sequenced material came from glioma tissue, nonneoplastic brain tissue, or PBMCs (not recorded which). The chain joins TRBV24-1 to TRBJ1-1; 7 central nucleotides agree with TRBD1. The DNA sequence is TGTGCCACCAGTGATGGGACAGCTGAAGCTTTCTTT. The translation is CATSDGTAEAFF.